The 4 T cell receptor beta chains given below trace back to one sample, sequenced in a study of beta chain features in type 1 diabetes. Study-wide findings and caveats: TCRB CDR3 length was moderately but significantly reduced in all four CD4+ subsets of Type 1 diabetes patients.

Antigen specificity for these receptors is unknown. The whole isolated RNA underwent reverse transcription, so sequencing captured expressed TCRB transcripts. Data came from immunoSEQ multiplex PCR; TCRdb stores just in-frame clones and leaves some out. The profile shows approximately 250,000 clones, 16% of them singletons. Sequenced material: naive CD4+ T cells from blood. These receptors all stem from a man in his thirties or forties with type 1 diabetes.

V gene TRBV2 combines with J gene TRBJ2-5; a weak D match, TRBD1 (6 bases). The CDR3 is 13 amino acids. Germline CDR1 is SNHLY and CDR2 is FYNNEI. V lost 6 bases to trimming and J lost 5 bases, with 13 bases between them. The CDR3 region has the DNA TGTGCCAGCAGCGCAGGGGTGTGGGAGACCCAGTACTTC. It is translated as CASSAGVWETQYF.

The genes are TRBV27 and TRBJ2-7; 8 bases map to TRBD2. CDR3 length: 15 residues. CDR1 is MNHEY and CDR2 is SMNVEV in the germline V gene (reference sequence). J gave up 3 bases and V 5 bases, and 9 bases lay outside the gene matches. The CDR3, as DNA: TGTGCCAGCAGTCCCTCGTGGACTAGCATCTACGAGCAGTACTTC. Translated, it gives CASSPSWTSIYEQYF.

The chain combines TRBV29-1 with TRBJ1-1; D is unclear. V was trimmed by 1 base and J by 10 bases, leaving 13 bases between them. CDR3 size: 12 residues. The germline V gene encodes CDR1 SQVTM and CDR2 ANQGSEA. The CDR3 nucleotides read TGCAGCGTTGAAGTTGAAACAGTAAGAGCTTTCTTT. Amino acids: CSVEVETVRAFF.

This chain joins TRBV6-5 and TRBJ2-7, with TRBD2 identical over 12 bases. The junction had 4 bases not matched to a gene; V was cut back by 8 bases and J by 5 bases. From germline, CDR1 is MNHEY and CDR2 SVGAGI. The CDR3 extends over 13 amino acids. This chain's CDR3 is CASWTSGTDEQYF. As DNA, the CDR3 is TGTGCCAGCTGGACTAGCGGGACCGACGAGCAGTACTTC.